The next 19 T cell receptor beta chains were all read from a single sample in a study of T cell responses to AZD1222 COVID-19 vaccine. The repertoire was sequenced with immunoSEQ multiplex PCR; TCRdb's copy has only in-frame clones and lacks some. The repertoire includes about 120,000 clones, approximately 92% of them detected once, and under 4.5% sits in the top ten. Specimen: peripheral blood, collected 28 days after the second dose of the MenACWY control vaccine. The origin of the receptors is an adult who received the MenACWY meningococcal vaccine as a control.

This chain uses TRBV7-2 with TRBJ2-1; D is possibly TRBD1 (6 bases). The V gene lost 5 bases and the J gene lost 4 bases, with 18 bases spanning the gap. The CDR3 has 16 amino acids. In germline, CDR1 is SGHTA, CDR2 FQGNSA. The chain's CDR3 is CASSLDLGASYNEQFF. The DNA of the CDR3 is TGTGCCAGCAGCCTCGACTTGGGGGCGAGTTACAATGAGCAGTTCTTC.

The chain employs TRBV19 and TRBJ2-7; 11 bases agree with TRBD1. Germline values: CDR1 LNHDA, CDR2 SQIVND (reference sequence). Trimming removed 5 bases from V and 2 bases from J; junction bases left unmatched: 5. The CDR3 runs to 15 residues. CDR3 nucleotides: TGTGCCAGTAGTCCACGGGACAGGGGGACCTACGAGCAGTACTTC. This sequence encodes CASSPRDRGTYEQYF.

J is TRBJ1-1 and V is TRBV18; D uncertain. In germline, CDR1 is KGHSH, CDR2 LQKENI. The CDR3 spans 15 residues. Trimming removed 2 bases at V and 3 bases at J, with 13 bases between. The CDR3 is CASSPTLSGDTEAFF. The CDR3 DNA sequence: TGTGCCAGCTCACCAACCCTGTCCGGGGACACTGAAGCTTTCTTT. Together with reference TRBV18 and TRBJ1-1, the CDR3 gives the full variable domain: NAGVMQNPRHLVRRRGQEARLRCSPMKGHSHVYWYRQLPEEGLKFMVYLQKENIIDESGMPKERFSAEFPKEGPSILRIQQVVRGDSAAYFCASSPTLSGDTEAFFGQGTRLTVV.

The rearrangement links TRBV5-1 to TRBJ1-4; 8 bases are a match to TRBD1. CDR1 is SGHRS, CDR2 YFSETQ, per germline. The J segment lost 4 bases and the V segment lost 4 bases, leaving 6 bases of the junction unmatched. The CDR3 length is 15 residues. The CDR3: CASSPGQGVNEKLFF. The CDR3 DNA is TGCGCCAGCAGCCCCGGACAGGGAGTTAATGAAAAACTGTTTTTT.

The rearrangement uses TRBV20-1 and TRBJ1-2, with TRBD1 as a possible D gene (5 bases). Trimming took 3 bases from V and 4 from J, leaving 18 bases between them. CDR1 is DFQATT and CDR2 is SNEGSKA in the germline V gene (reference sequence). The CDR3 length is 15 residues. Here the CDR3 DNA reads TGCAGTGCTAGTCTCCGTCTGCAGGGACCCTATGGCTACACCTTC. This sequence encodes CSASLRLQGPYGYTF.

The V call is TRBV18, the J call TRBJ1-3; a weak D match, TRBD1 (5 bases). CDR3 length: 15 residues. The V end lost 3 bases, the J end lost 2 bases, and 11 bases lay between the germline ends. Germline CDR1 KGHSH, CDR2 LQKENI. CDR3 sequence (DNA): TGTGCCAGCTCACCCGGAGCGGGGGCTGGAAACACCATATATTTT. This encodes CASSPGAGAGNTIYF.

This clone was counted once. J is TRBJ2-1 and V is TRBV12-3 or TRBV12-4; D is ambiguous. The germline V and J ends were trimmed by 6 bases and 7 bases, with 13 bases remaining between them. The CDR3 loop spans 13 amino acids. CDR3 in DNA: TGTGCCAGCAGATCTGCCTTAGGGAATGAGCAGTTCTTC. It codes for CASRSALGNEQFF.

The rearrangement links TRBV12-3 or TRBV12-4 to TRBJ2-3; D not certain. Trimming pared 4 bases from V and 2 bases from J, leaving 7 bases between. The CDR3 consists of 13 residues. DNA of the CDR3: TGTGCCAGCAGTTGGCAGGACACAGATACGCAGTATTTT. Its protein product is CASSWQDTDTQYF.

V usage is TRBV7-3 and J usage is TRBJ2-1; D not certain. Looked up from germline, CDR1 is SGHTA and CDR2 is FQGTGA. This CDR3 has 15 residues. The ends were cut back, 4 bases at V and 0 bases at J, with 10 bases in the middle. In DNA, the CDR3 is TGTGCCAGCAGCTCCAAGTCCAGCTCCTACAATGAGCAGTTCTTC. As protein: CASSSKSSSYNEQFF.

The CDR3 loop reads CASSLIPWDSENNEQFF. The CDR3 DNA sequence: TGTGCCAGCAGCTTAATACCCTGGGATTCGGAAAACAATGAGCAGTTCTTC. The V and J genes are TRBV7-6 and TRBJ2-1, with no clear D. Germline-derived CDR1 and CDR2 are SGHVS and FNYEAQ. The CDR3 runs 17 residues. V lost 2 bases, J lost 5 bases, and 19 bases lay in between.

The CDR3 here is CASSEWSQGYNEQFF. CDR3 coding DNA: TGTGCCAGCAGTGAATGGAGTCAGGGGTACAATGAGCAGTTCTTC. This rearrangement joins TRBV25-1 to TRBJ2-1, with D maybe TRBD1 (6 bases). V lost 1 base and J lost 4, with 11 bases in between. Germline CDR1 and CDR2: MGHDK and SYGVNS. The CDR3 runs to 15 residues.

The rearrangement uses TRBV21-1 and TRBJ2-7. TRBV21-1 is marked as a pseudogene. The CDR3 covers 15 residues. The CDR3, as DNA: TGTGCCAGCAGCAATCGGGACCGGGGAAATGGCGAGCAGTACGTC. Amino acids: CASSNRDRGNGEQYV.

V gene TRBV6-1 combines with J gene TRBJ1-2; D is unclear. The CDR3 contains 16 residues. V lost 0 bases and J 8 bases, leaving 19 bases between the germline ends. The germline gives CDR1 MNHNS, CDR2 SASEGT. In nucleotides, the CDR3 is TGTGCCAGCAGTGAAGCGGGGAGAGTGCTCGGCGGGGGCTACACCTTC. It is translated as CASSEAGRVLGGGYTF.

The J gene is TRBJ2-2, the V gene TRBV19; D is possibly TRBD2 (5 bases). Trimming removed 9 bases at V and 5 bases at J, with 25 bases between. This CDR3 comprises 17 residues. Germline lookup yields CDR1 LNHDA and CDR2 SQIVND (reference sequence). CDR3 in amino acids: CASAWSGRPSGTGELFF. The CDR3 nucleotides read TGTGCCAGCGCCTGGTCGGGCAGGCCCTCGGGGACCGGGGAGCTGTTTTTT.

In DNA form, the CDR3 reads TGCGCCAGCAGCACGACTAGTAGGGATAATGAGGAGCAGTTCTTC. This gives the protein CASSTTSRDNEEQFF. The V and J genes are TRBV5-1 and TRBJ2-1, with a possible D match to TRBD2 (6 bases). There are 15 residues in the CDR3. Germline CDR1 reads SGHRS; CDR2 reads YFSETQ. Trimming pared 4 bases from V and 10 bases from J, leaving 21 bases between.

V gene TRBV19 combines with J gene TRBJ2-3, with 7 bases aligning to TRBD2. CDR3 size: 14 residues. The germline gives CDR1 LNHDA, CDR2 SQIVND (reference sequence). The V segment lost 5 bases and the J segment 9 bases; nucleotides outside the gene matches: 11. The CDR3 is CASSGGSGSRTQYF. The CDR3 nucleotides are TGTGCCAGTAGTGGGGGTAGCGGGTCCCGGACGCAGTATTTT.

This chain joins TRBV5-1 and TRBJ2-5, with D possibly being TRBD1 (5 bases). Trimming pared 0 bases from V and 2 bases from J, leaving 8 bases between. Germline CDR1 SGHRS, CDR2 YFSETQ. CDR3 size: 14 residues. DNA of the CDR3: TGCGCCAGCAGCTTGGTCGACAGTCAAGAGACCCAGTACTTC. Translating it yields CASSLVDSQETQYF.

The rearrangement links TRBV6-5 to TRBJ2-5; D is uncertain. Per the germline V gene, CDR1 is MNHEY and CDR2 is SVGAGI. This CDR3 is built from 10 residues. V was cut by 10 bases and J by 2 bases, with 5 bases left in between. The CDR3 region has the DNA TGTGCCATCCCGCAAGAGACCCAGTACTTC. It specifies CAIPQETQYF.

CDR3 nucleotides: TGCAGTGCTAGGAGCACAGATACGCAGTATTTT. Residues: CSARSTDTQYF. The chain is built from TRBV20-1 and TRBJ2-3; D not certain. CDR3 length equals 11 residues. Deletions cut 3 bases from V and 0 bases from J, with 1 base between. Germline CDR1 reads DFQATT; CDR2 reads SNEGSKA (reference sequence).